Listed below are T cell receptor beta chains from one sample, sequenced in a study of T cell changes during pregnancy in multiple sclerosis. Libraries were prepared by immunoSEQ multiplex PCR; TCRdb keeps only in-frame clonotypes and omits some of them. The sample gives around 85,000 clones, about 91% of which show up once; around 3.4% is in the top ten. Sequencing was performed on PBMCs, taken in the first trimester of pregnancy. These receptor sequences come from a female donor in good health, serving as a control in a pregnancy study. Some clones in this sample may be carry-over from other donors' samples. The CDR3 runs from the conserved cysteine through the conserved F or W. D genes are given only for firm matches. Rows may omit the clone size; those that give it use once, few, many or a size class.

D,size,V,J,CDR3,DNA
TRBD1,.,TRBV5-1,TRBJ2-5,CASSLPGGETQYF,TGCGCCAGCAGCTTGCCAGGGGGAGAGACCCAGTACTTC
TRBD2,.,TRBV18,TRBJ2-7,CASSPPRAGGPQNEQYF,TGTGCCAGCTCACCACCTCGGGCGGGAGGGCCTCAAAACGAGCAGTACTTC
.,.,TRBV27,TRBJ1-5,CASSTQGDNQPQHF,TGTGCCAGCAGCACACAGGGCGACAATCAGCCCCAGCATTTT
.,once,TRBV7-9,TRBJ2-3,CASSFSGESTDTQYF,TGTGCCAGCAGCTTTAGTGGGGAGAGCACAGATACGCAGTATTTT
TRBD1,.,TRBV7-3,TRBJ1-6,CASSLTGQGTSPLHF,TGTGCCAGCAGCTTAACAGGACAGGGAACCTCACCCCTCCACTTT
TRBD1,.,TRBV28,TRBJ1-1,CASSTRQGRMNTEAFF,TGTGCCAGCAGTACGAGACAGGGGAGGATGAACACTGAAGCTTTCTTT
TRBD1,.,TRBV6-1,TRBJ2-2,CASSVAMYQDRANTGELFF,TGTGCCAGCAGTGTCGCAATGTATCAGGACAGGGCGAACACCGGGGAGCTGTTTTTT
.,.,TRBV27,TRBJ1-2,CASSLSSFGYGYTF,TGTGCCAGCAGTTTATCGAGTTTTGGCTATGGCTACACCTTC
.,.,TRBV5-4,TRBJ2-3,CAIPGGSLGITDTQYF,TGTGCCATCCCCGGAGGGAGTTTAGGCATCACAGATACGCAGTATTTT
TRBD1,.,TRBV7-9,TRBJ2-7,CASSLQGAVNEQYF,TGTGCCAGCAGCCTACAGGGGGCTGTGAACGAGCAGTACTTC
.,.,TRBV7-2,TRBJ1-1,CASSRTRDTEAFF,TGTGCCAGCAGCCGGACGAGGGACACTGAAGCTTTCTTT
TRBD1,.,TRBV5-1,TRBJ2-1,CASRTQHRGSYNEQFF,TGCGCCAGCAGGACTCAACACAGGGGTTCCTACAATGAGCAGTTCTTC
TRBD2,.,TRBV28,TRBJ2-7,CASSRLADTYEQYF,TGTGCCAGCAGCCGACTAGCGGACACCTACGAGCAGTACTTC
TRBD1,.,TRBV6-1,TRBJ2-7,CASRPGTGVNYEQYF,TGTGCCAGCAGGCCCGGGACAGGGGTTAATTACGAGCAGTACTTC
TRBD1,.,TRBV11-2,TRBJ2-2,CASSSNRGTGELFF,TGTGCCAGCAGCTCGAACAGGGGAACCGGGGAGCTGTTTTTT
TRBD2,.,TRBV4-2,TRBJ2-3,CASSQLGGTSGLGTQYF,TGTGCCAGCAGCCAACTGGGGGGGACTAGCGGTCTGGGGACGCAGTATTTT